This T cell receptor (beta chain) originates from a study of blood T cells in healthy people across ages. Using a J-beta primer mix together with a sample-barcoded 5' primer, a second PCR was run for 7 to 11 cycles. TCRdb ran MiXCR on the 5' RACE reads and lists one entry per CDR3 protein. This table holds under 1,100,000 distinct CDR3 sequences, around 27% found once. CDR1 and CDR2 from the germline V gene are SGHTA and FQGNSA. This CDR3 is 15 amino acids long. Drawn from each donor were 8.5 to 10 milliliters of peripheral blood. This clonotype was detected only a few times. A read error may produce the germline difference seen at one junction end. This same sample was also part of a study on T cells of mothers and their children. That paper notes: Similar thymic selection effects on TCR recombination output appear in pairs, both related and unrelated. An overlap that was slightly higher, though non-significant, was seen in related mother-child pairs versus unrelated pairs.

What was sequenced was blood. This rearrangement joins TRBV7-2 to TRBJ2-3, with D unresolved. The clonotype comes from a girl aged 2-10 years in good health. For the CDR3, the DNA is TGTGCCAGCAGCTTAACGGTTGGCAGCACAGATACGCAGTGTTTT. Its protein product is CASSLTVGSTDTQCF.